Listed here are 18 T cell receptor beta chains from one sample, sequenced in a study of cytomegalovirus exposure and HLA in healthy donors. PCR primers comprised 60 Vbeta and 13 Jbeta primers. Assay: immunoSEQ multiplex PCR; the TCRdb copy retains only in-frame clones and omits some. The sample holds about 140,000 clones; about 66% are singletons and the top ten take about 1.8%. Sequencing was performed on PBMCs. These receptors originate from a male donor in good health and CMV-seronegative.

The rearrangement uses TRBV7-3 and TRBJ2-3, with 8 nucleotides matching TRBD2. From germline, CDR1 is SGHTA and CDR2 FQGTGA. V was pared by 4 bases and J by 7 bases, with 16 bases of the junction left unmatched. The CDR3 extends over 17 amino acids. The CDR3 DNA reads TGTGCCAGCAGCTCTCTAAGCGGGGGTTTCTCTCGGAATACGCAGTATTTT. It yields the protein CASSSLSGGFSRNTQYF.

Remarks on this clone: It is likely a read error: a sequence one base away is far more abundant. At the DNA level, this CDR3 is encoded by other sequences in the same sample as well. The V and J genes are TRBV5-4 and TRBJ2-7; 8 bases match TRBD2. Trimming took 4 bases from V and 4 from J; bases not matched to a gene: 10. The germline V gene encodes CDR1 SGHNT and CDR2 YYREEE (reference sequence). The CDR3 length is 15 residues. The chain's CDR3 is CASSQVTGGDYEQYF. As DNA, the CDR3 is TGTGCCAGCAGCCAAGTAACCGGGGGGGATTACGAGCAGTACTTC. Full variable domain (rest looked up from reference TRBV5-4 and TRBJ2-7): ETGVTQSPTHLIKTRGQQVTLRCSSQSGHNTVSWYQQALGQGPQFIFQYYREEENGRGNFPPRFSGLQFPNYSSELNVNALELDDSALYLCASSQVTGGDYEQYFGPGTRLTVT.

This sequence joins TRBV6-5 and TRBJ2-7; 10 nucleotides match TRBD2. Germline loops: CDR1 MNHEY, CDR2 SVGAGI. This CDR3 region has 15 residues. V trimming: 6 bases; J trimming: 6 bases; junction bases outside the gene matches: 11. Here the CDR3 DNA reads TGTGCCAGCAGGTCGTTTCCAGCGGGGGGGGTCGAGCAGTACTTC. Translating gives CASRSFPAGGVEQYF.

V usage is TRBV28 and J usage is TRBJ1-2, with D unresolved. The V gene lost 2 bases and the J gene lost 8 bases, with 9 bases spanning the gap. There are 12 residues in the CDR3. Germline CDR1 MDHEN, CDR2 SYDVKM. The CDR3 nucleotides read TGTGCCAGCAGTTTAAAGGGAGGGGGCTACACCTTC. Translating gives CASSLKGGGYTF.

This sequence joins TRBV7-6 and TRBJ2-7; TRBD2 is a possible D gene (6 bases). Germline-derived CDR1 and CDR2 are SGHVS and FNYEAQ. CDR3 size: 14 residues. V lost 6 bases and J 2 bases, leaving 14 bases between the germline ends. The CDR3 protein is CASRAGTGTYEQYF. The CDR3 region has the DNA TGTGCCAGCAGGGCCGGGACTGGGACCTACGAGCAGTACTTC.

As to this clone: A read error may produce the germline difference seen at one junction end. The chain has TRBV15 and TRBJ1-2; D gene unclear. This CDR3 has 14 amino acids. CDR1 is LNHNV and CDR2 is YYDKDF in the germline V gene (reference sequence). CDR3 sequence: CATSVDVGGYGYPF. The CDR3 DNA reads TGTGCCACCAGCGTAGATGTTGGAGGATATGGCTACCCCTTC.

The gene calls are TRBV4-1 and TRBJ1-2, with a weak D call TRBD1 (6 bases). V was clipped by 1 base and J by 4 bases, with 10 bases between them. CDR1 and CDR2 (germline): MGHRA, YSYEKL. The CDR3 length is 14 residues. This CDR3 is CASSQGTEPYGYTF. CDR3 DNA sequence: TGCGCCAGCAGCCAAGGGACAGAGCCCTATGGCTACACCTTC.

In nucleotides, the CDR3 is TGCAGCGTTGTGTTTGCGGATGAGCAGTTCTTC. Residues: CSVVFADEQFF. The chain combines TRBV29-1 with TRBJ2-1; D is ambiguous. This CDR3 is built from 11 residues. The germline V gene has CDR1 SQVTM and CDR2 ANQGSEA. The V gene lost 4 bases and the J gene lost 8 bases, with 9 bases spanning the gap.

The rearrangement joins TRBV28 to TRBJ1-1, with no clear D. Germline lookup yields CDR1 MDHEN and CDR2 SYDVKM. This CDR3 contains 13 residues. Trimming cost V 3 bases and J 4 bases, with 9 bases left between them. The CDR3 loop is CASSFDTSTEAFF. In nucleotides, the CDR3 is TGTGCCAGCAGTTTCGACACTTCCACTGAAGCTTTCTTT.

This rearrangement joins TRBV4-2 to TRBJ1-1; D might be TRBD1 (6 bases). The CDR3 has 15 residues. Germline loops: CDR1 LGHNA, CDR2 YNFKEQ. V gave up 2 bases and J gave up 5 bases, with 15 bases separating them. The CDR3, as DNA: TGTGCCAGCAGCCAAAGAGGCAGGGGTAGGACTGAAGCTTTCTTT. Translation: CASSQRGRGRTEAFF.

The rearrangement uses TRBV9 and TRBJ2-7, with unresolved D. Germline V gives CDR1 SGDLS, CDR2 YYNGEE. This CDR3 has 13 amino acids. The V and J ends lost 0 bases and 2 bases respectively, with 6 bases between them. The CDR3 spells CASSVGPAYEQYF. The CDR3 DNA reads TGTGCCAGCAGCGTAGGGCCCGCCTACGAGCAGTACTTC.

The genes are TRBV7-9 and TRBJ2-1, with D tentatively TRBD1 (6 bases). Trimming removed 2 bases at V and 7 bases at J, with 12 bases between. CDR1 and CDR2 from the germline V gene are SEHNR and FQNEAQ (reference sequence). The CDR3 consists of 14 residues. The CDR3 spells CASSLPRGGNEQFF. The CDR3 nucleotides are TGTGCCAGCAGCTTACCCAGGGGCGGGAATGAGCAGTTCTTC. Supplemented by reference TRBV7-9 and TRBJ2-1, the full variable domain reads DTGVSQNPRHKITKRGQNVTFRCDPISEHNRLYWYRQTLGQGPEFLTYFQNEAQLEKSRLLSDRFSAERPKGSFSTLEIQRTEQGDSAMYLCASSLPRGGNEQFFGPGTRLTVL.

This sequence joins TRBV19 and TRBJ1-1; 7 bases agree with TRBD1. Germline values: CDR1 LNHDA, CDR2 SQIVND (reference sequence). This CDR3 contains 15 residues. Germline trimming cut 8 bases from V and 0 bases from J; bases unmatched to any gene: 9. CDR3 nucleotide sequence: TGTGCCAGTCTCGACAGGGTGAAAATGAACACTGAAGCTTTCTTT. Its translation is CASLDRVKMNTEAFF.

The J gene is TRBJ2-7, the V gene TRBV4-1; D might be TRBD1 (6 bases). CDR1 is MGHRA and CDR2 is YSYEKL in the germline V gene. Trimming cost V 3 bases and J 4 bases, with 13 bases left between them. This CDR3 is built from 14 residues. The CDR3 reads CASSHRQDRYEQYF. In DNA form, the CDR3 reads TGCGCCAGCAGCCACAGACAGGATAGGTACGAGCAGTACTTC.

Of note for this clone: An end of the junction does not agree with germline; a read error may underlie this. The chain couples TRBV7-7 to TRBJ1-1, with 9 positions matching TRBD1. Germline CDR1 is SSHAT and CDR2 is FNYEAQ (reference sequence). The CDR3 spans 13 residues. The CDR3 bases are TGTGCTAGCAGTCTTGGACAGGGGACTGAAGCTTTCTTT. Its protein is CASSLGQGTEAFF.

The chain recombines TRBV29-1 with TRBJ1-3; a possible D gene is TRBD1 (5 bases). V was trimmed by 4 bases and J by 2 bases, leaving 12 bases between them. Per the germline V gene, CDR1 is SQVTM and CDR2 is ANQGSEA. The CDR3 is 14 amino acids. CDR3 residues: CSVGTGRAGNTIYF. CDR3 DNA sequence: TGCAGCGTTGGAACTGGCAGGGCTGGAAACACCATATATTTT. Together with reference TRBV29-1 and TRBJ1-3, the CDR3 gives the full variable domain: SAVISQKPSRDICQRGTSLTIQCQVDSQVTMMFWYRQQPGQSLTLIATANQGSEATYESGFVIDKFPISRPNLTFSTLTVSNMSPEDSSIYLCSVGTGRAGNTIYFGEGSWLTVV.

The genes are TRBV2 and TRBJ2-2, with D maybe TRBD2 (5 bases). The CDR3 has 14 residues. Per the germline V gene, CDR1 is SNHLY and CDR2 is FYNNEI. V lost 6 bases to trimming and J lost 0 bases, with 8 bases between them. This chain's CDR3 is CASRVGTNTGELFF. DNA of the CDR3: TGTGCCAGCAGGGTCGGGACGAACACCGGGGAGCTGTTTTTT.

This clone has only a few counts. The rearrangement links TRBV6-5 to TRBJ2-7; 7 nucleotides match TRBD1. Germline V gives CDR1 MNHEY, CDR2 SVGAGI. Trimming removed 4 bases from V and 3 bases from J; junction bases left unmatched: 9. The CDR3 sequence is 15 residues long. The DNA of the CDR3 is TGTGCCAGCAGTTCCGGGACAGCAGATCTCTACGAGCAGTACTTC. It translates to CASSSGTADLYEQYF.